This T cell receptor beta chain was sequenced during a study of shared clonotypes between healthy human individuals. On the study more broadly: Each donor's CD4 naive and CD4 memory cells filled three plates apiece, CD8 naive two, and CD8 memory one. Study-level findings and limits: Donor clonotype sharing was expected to depend on sequencing depth. Donors were few, which limited the genetic and exposure-history diversity represented. Sequencing of the sorted subsets was shown by rarefaction to be incomplete despite large depth.

Naive CD8 cells comprised CD45RO-negative, CCR7-positively selected cells, excluding terminally differentiated effector memory CD45RA+ cells. Sequencing used immunoSEQ multiplex PCR; TCRdb keeps in-frame clones, though not all of them. The sample carries under 1 million clones, nearly 95% recorded once. Comment on this clone: What it binds is unknown. At one of its ends the junction is not consistent with the germline gene, which may arise from a read error.

CDR1 and CDR2 from the germline V gene are SGHTA and FQGNSA. The CDR3 spans 15 residues. This chain joins TRBV7-2 and TRBJ2-7; D gene ambiguous. This clonotype was sampled from a man aged 25-45 years in good health. The sequencing sample was made of naive CD8+ T cells sorted from blood. CDR3 coding DNA: TGTGCCGGCAGCTTAGAAAGGGCCCGAACCTACGAGCAGTACTTC. Translated, it gives CAGSLERARTYEQYF.